The clone carrying this T cell receptor (beta chain) was detected only once. The data are from a study of technical replicates of blood from a handful of donors. Clones were sequenced by immunoSEQ multiplex PCR, and TCRdb holds only the in-frame ones, with some missing. The sample carries approximately 44,000 clones, almost 97% recorded once. In germline, CDR1 is LNHNV, CDR2 YYDKDF (reference sequence). The CDR3 consists of 17 residues. The V end lost 5 bases, the J end lost 0 bases, and 18 bases lay between the germline ends. What was sequenced was T cells isolated from PBMCs. The chain employs TRBV15 and TRBJ2-3; TRBD2 is a possible D gene (5 bases). The sequence derives from a human donor in good health. The CDR3 coding sequence is TGTGCCACCAGCCCCCCTGGACTTTTCTCTAGCACAGATACGCAGTATTTT. Translation: CATSPPGLFSSTDTQYF. The complete variable domain, with remaining parts taken from reference TRBV15 and TRBJ2-3, reads DAMVIQNPRYQVTQFGKPVTLSCSQTLNHNVMYWYQQKSSQAPKLLFHYYDKDFNNEADTPDNFQSRRPNTSFCFLDIRSPGLGDTAMYLCATSPPGLFSSTDTQYFGPGTRLTVL.